One sample yielded the 14 T cell receptor beta chains listed below, sequenced in a study of shared clonotypes between healthy human individuals. Libraries were prepared by immunoSEQ multiplex PCR; TCRdb keeps only in-frame clonotypes and omits some of them. The profile shows roughly 170,000 clones, approximately 61% of them singletons. The sample comprised memory CD4+ T cells sorted from blood. The subset here: CD45RA-negative fraction. The source of these receptors is a man aged 30 to 45 in good health.

This rearrangement joins TRBV2 to TRBJ1-1; no clear D. Trimming stripped 7 bases from V and 1 base from J, with 16 bases between. Germline V gene data show CDR1 as SNHLY and CDR2 as FYNNEI. The CDR3 totals 15 residues. As DNA, the CDR3 is TGTGCCAGCATAGGGCAGAAAAGTTGGAACACTGAAGCTTTCTTT. This translates into CASIGQKSWNTEAFF.

The chain has TRBV5-1 and TRBJ2-5, with D possibly TRBD2 on 7 matching bases. Germline V gene lookup returns CDR1 SGHRS and CDR2 YFSETQ. V was clipped by 0 bases and J by 5 bases, with 14 bases between them. There are 15 residues in the CDR3. CDR3 sequence: CASSLVGGRRETQYF. CDR3 in DNA: TGCGCCAGCAGCTTGGTCGGGGGGCGCCGGGAGACCCAGTACTTC.

There are many counts of this clone. Other nucleotide sequences from this sample produce the same CDR3. The chain has TRBV29-1 and TRBJ2-1; 7 bases map to TRBD2. Trimming took 3 bases from V and 4 from J; bases not matched to a gene: 3. CDR3 length equals 13 residues. CDR1 is SQVTM, CDR2 ANQGSEA, per germline. In DNA, the CDR3 is TGCAGCGTTGAGGGTAGCGGGTACAATGAGCAGTTCTTC. It codes for CSVEGSGYNEQFF.

The genes are TRBV4-3 and TRBJ2-1; no definite D call. The CDR3 has 15 residues. CDR1 and CDR2 (germline): LGHNA, YSLEER. Trimming left V 2 bases short and J 0 bases short, with 8 bases between. The CDR3 coding sequence is TGCGCCAGCAGCCAATCTCAGGACTCCTACAATGAGCAGTTCTTC. This codes for CASSQSQDSYNEQFF.

The CDR3 here is CASRTGGSDEQFF. CDR3 bases: TGTGCCAGCCGGACAGGGGGTTCCGATGAGCAGTTCTTC. The V call is TRBV2, the J call TRBJ2-1; TRBD1 aligns across 10 bases. With V trimmed by 8 bases and J by 8 bases, 6 bases remained unmatched. Looked up from germline, CDR1 is SNHLY and CDR2 is FYNNEI. CDR3 size: 13 residues.

The chain carries TRBV2 and TRBJ1-2; 7 bases align to TRBD1. Germline-derived CDR1 and CDR2 are SNHLY and FYNNEI. The CDR3 contains 13 residues. The junction had 5 bases not matched to a gene; V was cut back by 6 bases and J by 4 bases. As DNA, the CDR3 is TGTGCCAGCAGGGGAGGGGGCGCCTATGGCTACACCTTC. It codes for CASRGGGAYGYTF.

The chain couples TRBV12-5 to TRBJ2-2; D call uncertain. Germline CDR1 and CDR2: LGHNT and FRNRAP. V lost 1 base, J lost 2 bases, and 5 bases lay in between. The CDR3 is 14 residues long. CDR3 bases: TGTGCTAGTGGTTTGGGGGGAAACACCGGGGAGCTGTTTTTT. Residues: CASGLGGNTGELFF.

The rearrangement joins TRBV5-6 to TRBJ2-1, with TRBD2 as a possible D gene (5 bases). V dropped 0 bases and J dropped 0 bases, with 10 bases sitting between them. Germline CDR1 reads SGHDT; CDR2 reads YYEEEE. CDR3 size: 16 residues. CDR3 loop: CASSLAVASSYNEQFF. CDR3 nucleotide sequence: TGTGCCAGCAGCTTGGCGGTAGCGAGCTCCTACAATGAGCAGTTCTTC.

In its sample, this clone was seen a few times. The chain recombines TRBV10-3 with TRBJ2-1; D unresolved. The CDR3 has 13 residues. Germline V gene data show CDR1 as ENHRY and CDR2 as SYGVKD. Trimming cost V 6 bases and J 5 bases, with 11 bases left between them. CDR3 nucleotide sequence: TGTGCCATCAGGGCTAATTGGGACAATGAGCAGTTCTTC. Protein: CAIRANWDNEQFF.

This chain joins TRBV27 and TRBJ2-2; unclear D gene. Trimming removed 1 base from V and 3 bases from J, with 3 bases in between. Germline V gene lookup returns CDR1 MNHEY and CDR2 SMNVEV (reference sequence). The CDR3 is 13 amino acids. As DNA, the CDR3 is TGTGCCAGCAGTTTATTGGACACCGGGGAGCTGTTTTTT. Translation gives CASSLLDTGELFF.

The chain couples TRBV29-1 to TRBJ2-2; the match to TRBD1 covers 7 bases. CDR1 is SQVTM, CDR2 ANQGSEA, per germline. The CDR3 totals 16 residues. Trimming removed 0 bases from V and 5 bases from J; junction bases left unmatched: 9. CDR3: CSVEDLEGAGTGELFF. DNA for the CDR3: TGCAGCGTTGAAGATCTAGAGGGGGCCGGAACCGGGGAGCTGTTTTTT.

J is TRBJ2-1 and V is TRBV29-1; TRBD2 aligns across 10 bases. The V segment lost 5 bases and the J segment 8 bases; nucleotides outside the gene matches: 12. This CDR3 region has 15 residues. Per germline, CDR1 SQVTM and CDR2 ANQGSEA. The CDR3 nucleotides read TGCAGCGTTCGACAGGGCAGCGGGAGGGAATATGAGCAGTTCTTC. This gives the protein CSVRQGSGREYEQFF.

This clone was seen only once. The V call is TRBV7-2, the J call TRBJ2-2, with 9 bases that match TRBD2. The CDR3 sequence is 15 residues long. V was pared by 6 bases and J by 9 bases, with 11 bases of the junction left unmatched. From germline, CDR1 is SGHTA and CDR2 FQGNSA. CDR3 loop: CASSPDSGSTRELFF. In DNA form, the CDR3 reads TGTGCCAGCAGTCCAGATAGCGGGAGTACCCGGGAGCTGTTTTTT. Full variable domain (rest looked up from reference TRBV7-2 and TRBJ2-2): GAGVSQSPSNKVTEKGKDVELRCDPISGHTALYWYRQSLGQGLEFLIYFQGNSAPDKSGLPSDRFSAERTGGSVSTLTIQRTQQEDSAVYLCASSPDSGSTRELFFGEGSRLTVL.

The chain combines TRBV11-2 with TRBJ1-5; D remains ambiguous. The CDR3 sequence is 16 residues long. Trimming took 5 bases from V and 5 from J, leaving 19 bases between them. Germline CDR1 is SGHAT and CDR2 is FQNNGV. The DNA for the CDR3 is TGTGCCAGCAGCAAACTAGTAATAGGGTTGGATCAGCCCCAGCATTTT. Its translation is CASSKLVIGLDQPQHF.